A selection of T cell receptor beta chains follows, all from one sample in a study of blood T cell repertoires in COVID-19. TCRdb's copy holds only in-frame clones and misses some; the assay was immunoSEQ multiplex PCR. The sample shows roughly 450,000 clones, around 91% of them seen only once. Sequenced input: PBMCs or T cells enriched from blood (not recorded which). These receptors were collected from a young man who had recovered from COVID-19. Each CDR3 is given with its conserved first and last residue. The order of the fields is J gene, V gene, CDR3 protein.

TRBJ1-2	TRBV7-2	CASSLAETGAYGYTF
TRBJ2-1	TRBV7-3	CASSLSPWEEQFF
TRBJ2-3	TRBV9	CASSVGGGRPDTQYF
TRBJ1-1	TRBV5-1	CASSQGLRNTEAFF
TRBJ2-7	TRBV30	CAWGDRLNEQYF
TRBJ1-2	TRBV5-1	CASSPILVREEFYGYTF
TRBJ1-4	TRBV24-1	CATSEAGPNEKLFF
TRBJ2-5	TRBV5-1	CASSFNPRETQYF
TRBJ2-4	TRBV12-3/TRBV12-4	CASTFVQYF
TRBJ1-2	TRBV5-6	CASSLDRSRTDSFYGYTF
TRBJ2-7	TRBV6-6	CASSLTKSSYEQYF
TRBJ1-1	TRBV29-1	CSALNTEAFF
TRBJ2-2	TRBV6-2/TRBV6-3	CASSPTLRGKSNTGELFF
TRBJ1-2	TRBV19	CASSTPGQGVSNYGYTF
TRBJ2-2	TRBV5-1	CASSGGGGDTGELFF
TRBJ2-2	TRBV30	CAWSVKLAGGNTGELFF
TRBJ1-1	TRBV1	CTSSPNATAMNTEAFF
TRBJ1-1	TRBV10-1	CASSDGTGVRTEAFF
TRBJ2-2	TRBV19	CATQQRETHTGELFF
TRBJ2-3	TRBV3-1/TRBV3-2	CASSQNTGGRTDTQYF
TRBJ1-1	TRBV5-1	CASRLSPQGKNTEAFF
TRBJ1-1	TRBV11-3	CASSFTVPSEAFF
TRBJ2-2	TRBV2	CASRDRGAGELFF
TRBJ1-2	TRBV11-2	CASSQEGVWGYTF
TRBJ2-7	TRBV6-1	CASSEEWTASYEQYF
TRBJ1-2	TRBV10-3	CAISGDRGNGYTF
TRBJ2-1	TRBV11-3	CASSFAGGSYNEQFF
TRBJ2-7	TRBV30	CAWSGQGAKYEQYF
TRBJ1-3	TRBV7-3	CASSPPGSGGRNTIYF
TRBJ1-2	TRBV2	CARTGTVPYGYTF
TRBJ2-7	TRBV6-2/TRBV6-3	CASSRPGQGSSEQYF
TRBJ1-2	TRBV5-5	CASSFPDRGAFGYTF
TRBJ2-5	TRBV11-2	CASSPNRGTSGGQETQYF
TRBJ1-3	TRBV2	CASSGVLGRDTIYF
TRBJ1-1	TRBV10-1	CASSESRAMNTEAFF
TRBJ1-2	TRBV5-1	CASSFPGLGYTF
TRBJ1-1	TRBV7-2	CASSLRTQNTEAFF
TRBJ1-2	TRBV7-9	CASSLEGTGASTF
TRBJ1-1	TRBV10-3	CAISGQDRSVNTEAFF
TRBJ2-3	TRBV7-2	CASVREGRSTDTQYF
TRBJ1-6	TRBV6-5	CASTFGSSYNSPLHF